The 31 T cell receptor beta chains given below trace back to one sample, sequenced in a study of blood T cells in healthy people across ages. Together with a sample-barcoded 5' primer, a J-beta primer mix was included in a second PCR lasting roughly 7 to 11 cycles. MiXCR, applied by TCRdb to the 5' RACE reads, yields one record per CDR3 protein. The sample has some 710,000 distinct CDR3 sequences, roughly 46% seen once; the top ten hold over 15%. Sequencing input: blood. The source of these receptors is a man aged 80 or over in good health.

J is TRBJ1-1 and V is TRBV11-2; D is perhaps TRBD1 (5 bases). The CDR3 is 14 amino acids. Germline V CDR1 and CDR2: SGHAT, FQNNGV. V was trimmed by 6 bases and J by 0 bases, leaving 11 bases between them. CDR3 sequence: CASRPTALNTEAFF. For the CDR3, the DNA is TGTGCCAGCAGGCCGACAGCCCTGAACACTGAAGCTTTCTTT.

The CDR3 region is CASSPHGQEARGYTF. CDR3 nucleotide sequence: TGTGCCAGCAGCCCCCATGGACAGGAAGCTCGTGGCTACACCTTC. The chain joins TRBV9 to TRBJ1-2; 7 bases match TRBD1. Germline V gene sequence: CDR1 SGDLS, CDR2 YYNGEE. The trim removed 4 bases at V and 7 bases at J, leaving 13 bases unmatched. The CDR3 totals 15 residues.

Of note for this clonotype: A much larger clonotype is one base distant, so this may be a read error. V is TRBV29-1 and J is TRBJ1-2; D gene ambiguous. The V gene lost 7 bases and the J gene lost 4 bases, with 10 bases spanning the gap. CDR1 is SQVTM and CDR2 is ANQGSEA in the germline V gene. This CDR3 comprises 11 residues. CDR3: CSAVETYGYTF. The CDR3 bases are TGCAGCGCGGTGGAAACCTATGGCTACACCTTC.

This chain connects TRBV6-2 or TRBV6-3 to TRBJ2-4; TRBD1 matches at 9 bases. The J call may be wrong; the DNA end is better matched by TRBJ2-7. Per the germline V gene, CDR1 is MNHEY and CDR2 is SVGEGT. The CDR3 sequence is 14 residues long. The DNA for the CDR3 is TGTGCCAGCAGTTACCGGACAGGGGTAAGCGAGCAGTACTTC. Its translation: CASSYRTGVSEQYF.

The chain has TRBV5-1 and TRBJ2-1; tentatively, D is TRBD2 (5 bases). This CDR3 comprises 16 residues. The V end lost 6 bases, the J end lost 0 bases, and 16 bases lay between the germline ends. Germline loops: CDR1 SGHRS, CDR2 YFSETQ. The CDR3 sequence is CASNPVSGSSYNEQFF. CDR3 bases: TGCGCCAGCAACCCGGTTTCGGGGAGCTCCTACAATGAGCAGTTCTTC.

This clonotype appeared many times. The V call is TRBV29-1, the J call TRBJ2-5, with TRBD1 identical over 8 bases. J gave up 5 bases and V 7 bases, and 9 bases lay outside the gene matches. The germline CDR1 and CDR2 sequences are SQVTM and ANQGSEA. The CDR3 runs 13 residues. The CDR3 bases are TGCAGCGGCCTGAGACAGGGGATGGAGACCCAGTACTTC. Translating gives CSGLRQGMETQYF. Full variable domain (rest looked up from reference TRBV29-1 and TRBJ2-5): SAVISQKPSRDICQRGTSLTIQCQVDSQVTMMFWYRQQPGQSLTLIATANQGSEATYESGFVIDKFPISRPNLTFSTLTVSNMSPEDSSIYLCSGLRQGMETQYFGPGTRLLVL.

The V and J genes are TRBV24-1 and TRBJ1-5, with D uncertain. The germline V gene has CDR1 KGHDR and CDR2 SFDVKD. There are 13 residues in the CDR3. Trimming left V 9 bases short and J 7 bases short, with 15 bases between. Here the CDR3 reads CATADSTIQPQHF. The CDR3 DNA reads as TGTGCCACCGCCGACTCGACGATCCAGCCCCAGCATTTT.

This chain uses TRBV6-5 with TRBJ2-2; TRBD2 might be the D (5 bases). CDR3 length equals 13 residues. CDR1 is MNHEY, CDR2 SVGAGI, per germline. V lost 5 bases, J lost 5 bases, and 9 bases lay in between. The CDR3 loop is CASSRPGTGELFF. The CDR3 DNA follows: TGTGCCAGCAGTAGACCGGGAACCGGGGAGCTGTTTTTT.

This clonotype came up once. The CDR3 protein is CSVVEVEGSYGYTF. DNA of the CDR3: TGCAGCGTTGTAGAGGTTGAGGGGAGCTATGGCTACACCTTC. V gene TRBV29-1 combines with J gene TRBJ1-2; weak D call: TRBD1 (5 bases). From germline, CDR1 is SQVTM and CDR2 ANQGSEA. This CDR3 spans 14 amino acids. V was shortened by 4 bases and J by 4 bases, with 16 bases between the two germline ends.

With respect to this clonotype: With a much larger clone just one base away, this may be a read error. The chain joins TRBV4-1 to TRBJ2-1, with 7 positions matching TRBD2. Germline CDR1 reads MGHRA; CDR2 reads YSYEKL. J lost 3 bases, V lost 4 bases, and 9 bases had no gene match. The CDR3 consists of 16 residues. As DNA, the CDR3 is TGCGCCAGCAGCCGCTGGACTAGTGGTGACTACAATGAGCAGTTCTTC. Protein sequence: CASSRWTSGDYNEQFF.

This clonotype was detected only a few times. This chain uses TRBV7-3 with TRBJ2-7; D gene unclear. CDR1 is SGHTA, CDR2 FQGTGA, per germline. V lost 2 bases to trimming and J lost 5 bases, with 13 bases between them. This CDR3 contains 14 residues. The DNA of the CDR3 is TGTGCCAGCAGCTTATTGGGCCGGCCTCACGAGCAGTACTTC. It codes for CASSLLGRPHEQYF.

This clonotype appeared a few times. The V gene is TRBV12-3 or TRBV12-4, the J gene TRBJ2-7; 11 bases match TRBD2. This CDR3 region has 14 residues. V lost 6 bases to trimming and J lost 4 bases; unmatched junction nucleotides: 5. The CDR3 DNA follows: TGTGCCAGCAGCCAGACTAGCGGGAATTACGAGCAGTACTTC. The encoded protein is CASSQTSGNYEQYF.

The V call is TRBV30, the J call TRBJ2-5, with D tentatively TRBD1 (6 bases). This CDR3 contains 15 residues. Between the trimmed V and J ends, which lost 2 bases and 4 bases, there was a span of 17 bases. Looked up from germline, CDR1 is GTSNPN and CDR2 is SVGIG (reference sequence). The CDR3, as DNA: TGTGCCTGGAGTCATCTCCGGACAGTTCGAGAGACCCAGTACTTC. Translated, it gives CAWSHLRTVRETQYF.

The V call is TRBV20-1, the J call TRBJ2-3; 7 bases map to TRBD1. From germline, CDR1 is DFQATT and CDR2 SNEGSKA (reference sequence). Losses at the gene ends were 0 bases for V and 2 bases for J; bases not matched to a gene: 8. This CDR3 region has 16 residues. The CDR3 bases are TGCAGTGCTAGAGATGAGAGGGGGCAAGACACAGATACGCAGTATTTT. It specifies CSARDERGQDTDTQYF.

This chain connects TRBV7-2 to TRBJ2-1, with TRBD2 matching 7 bases. The germline V gene has CDR1 SGHTA and CDR2 FQGNSA. The CDR3 contains 15 residues. Germline trimming cut 3 bases from V and 4 bases from J; bases unmatched to any gene: 6. CDR3 sequence reads: CASSFRVGGYNEQFF. In nucleotides, the CDR3 is TGTGCCAGCAGCTTTCGTGTCGGGGGGTACAATGAGCAGTTCTTC.

The chain carries TRBV12-3 or TRBV12-4 and TRBJ2-5; 7 nucleotides align to TRBD2. The CDR3 is 13 residues long. J was trimmed by 5 bases and V by 7 bases; bases with no gene match: 7. The CDR3 loop is CASTSSGEETQYF. The CDR3 DNA sequence: TGTGCCAGCACCTCCAGCGGGGAGGAGACCCAGTACTTC.

V is TRBV12-3 or TRBV12-4 and J is TRBJ2-7; possibly TRBD1 for D (6 bases). Trimming took off 6 bases at V and 12 bases at J, with 15 bases between the two ends. The CDR3 sequence is 11 residues long. CDR3 region: CASSIGQGPYF. In DNA form, the CDR3 reads TGTGCCAGCAGCATAGGGCAGGGGCCGTACTTC.

This clonotype was recorded a few times. The chain is built from TRBV10-3 and TRBJ2-3; 8 bases are a match to TRBD2. Germline V gene lookup returns CDR1 ENHRY and CDR2 SYGVKD. V lost 11 bases to trimming and J lost 0 bases; unmatched junction nucleotides: 4. The CDR3 is 13 residues long. For the CDR3, the DNA is TGTGCCTCCGGGAGGGACAGCACAGATACGCAGTATTTT. Protein product: CASGRDSTDTQYF.

In this sample, this clonotype turned up a few times. This CDR3 reads CSARTDSWETQYF. The CDR3 nucleotides read TGCAGTGCTAGAACGGACAGTTGGGAGACCCAGTACTTC. The rearrangement links TRBV20-1 to TRBJ2-5; weak D call: TRBD1 (6 bases). CDR1 and CDR2 (germline): DFQATT, SNEGSKA (reference sequence). CDR3 length: 13 residues. V dropped 2 bases and J dropped 5 bases, with 12 bases sitting between them.

A few counts support this clonotype. V and J are TRBV5-6 and TRBJ2-4, with 10 bases that match TRBD1. V shed 2 bases and J 7 bases; nucleotides not matched to a gene: 6. The CDR3 is 15 amino acids. Germline lookup yields CDR1 SGHDT and CDR2 YYEEEE. CDR3 bases: TGTGCCAGCAGCTTCATGGGACAGGGGTTGAACATTCAGTACTTC. It codes for CASSFMGQGLNIQYF.

The rearrangement links TRBV7-2 to TRBJ2-7; D ambiguous. V was shortened by 5 bases and J by 0 bases, with 23 bases between the two germline ends. There are 18 residues in the CDR3. The germline V gene encodes CDR1 SGHTA and CDR2 FQGNSA. The CDR3 region is CASSVVATGPATSYEQYF. For the CDR3, the DNA is TGTGCCAGCAGCGTCGTCGCCACCGGTCCTGCCACCTCCTACGAGCAGTACTTC.

V gene TRBV2 combines with J gene TRBJ2-5, with 7 bases that match TRBD1. The end of the DNA aligns better with TRBJ2-7, so the J call may be wrong. Looked up from germline, CDR1 is SNHLY and CDR2 is FYNNEI. The CDR3 is 13 residues long. This chain's CDR3 is CASSEAHRGEQYF. CDR3 sequence (DNA): TGTGCCAGCAGTGAAGCGCACAGGGGCGAGCAGTACTTC.

The gene calls are TRBV20-1 and TRBJ2-7, with 12 bases that match TRBD2. CDR1 is DFQATT, CDR2 SNEGSKA, per germline (reference sequence). The CDR3 totals 17 residues. The V segment lost 5 bases and the J segment 0 bases; nucleotides outside the gene matches: 11. The CDR3 coding sequence is TGCAGTGCTCTTACTAGCGGGAGGTCCGAGATCTCCTACGAGCAGTACTTC. It is translated as CSALTSGRSEISYEQYF.

The chain has TRBV10-3 and TRBJ2-1; 9 positions match TRBD1. The CDR3 spans 15 residues. With V trimmed by 5 bases and J by 1 base, 3 bases remained unmatched. Germline values: CDR1 ENHRY, CDR2 SYGVKD. The CDR3 coding sequence is TGTGCCATCAGTTTACAGGGGGCGTCCTACAATGAGCAGTTCTTC. This codes for CAISLQGASYNEQFF.

This clonotype was seen a few times. The chain employs TRBV28 and TRBJ2-1, with D perhaps matching TRBD2 (7 bases). From germline, CDR1 is MDHEN and CDR2 SYDVKM. The CDR3 runs to 14 residues. The V and J ends lost 11 bases and 6 bases respectively, with 20 bases between them. The chain's CDR3 is CARTQWEGVNEQFF. CDR3 coding DNA: TGTGCCCGCACCCAGTGGGAGGGGGTCAATGAGCAGTTCTTC.

The genes are TRBV20-1 and TRBJ2-3; 7 nucleotides agree with TRBD1. The CDR3 contains 15 residues. In germline, CDR1 is DFQATT, CDR2 SNEGSKA (reference sequence). V shed 7 bases and J 2 bases; nucleotides not matched to a gene: 12. DNA of the CDR3: TGCAGTGTTATGTTGGACAGGCTCAACACAGATACGCAGTATTTT. Amino acids: CSVMLDRLNTDTQYF.

The chain has TRBV28 and TRBJ2-7; TRBD1 agrees at 12 bases. V trimming: 10 bases; J trimming: 5 bases; junction bases outside the gene matches: 6. The germline gives CDR1 MDHEN, CDR2 SYDVKM. This CDR3 region has 13 residues. CDR3 protein: CATGTGGLNEQYF. CDR3 nucleotides: TGTGCCACGGGGACAGGGGGCTTAAACGAGCAGTACTTC.

The J gene is TRBJ2-7, the V gene TRBV2; tentatively, D is TRBD1 (6 bases). The CDR3 extends over 14 amino acids. Germline CDR1 and CDR2: SNHLY and FYNNEI. The germline V and J ends were trimmed by 2 bases and 3 bases, with 11 bases remaining between them. As DNA, the CDR3 is TGTGCCAGCAGTGAACAGACAGGCCTCTACGAGCAGTACTTC. As protein: CASSEQTGLYEQYF. Supplemented by reference TRBV2 and TRBJ2-7, the full variable domain reads EPEVTQTPSHQVTQMGQEVILRCVPISNHLYFYWYRQILGQKVEFLVSFYNNEISEKSEIFDDQFSVERPDGSNFTLKIRSTKLEDSAMYFCASSEQTGLYEQYFGPGTRLTVT.

This clonotype was found once. The V call is TRBV18, the J call TRBJ2-7; possible D gene TRBD1, 6 bases. The ends were cut back, 7 bases at V and 2 bases at J, with 12 bases in the middle. The CDR3 is made up of 13 amino acids. CDR1 KGHSH and CDR2 LQKENI come from the germline V gene. The CDR3 DNA reads as TGTGCCAGCTTCCGGGACACCGCCTACGAGCAGTACTTC. Protein sequence: CASFRDTAYEQYF.

The V and J genes are TRBV7-2 and TRBJ2-4; D remains ambiguous. The V end lost 0 bases, the J end lost 0 bases, and 9 bases lay between the germline ends. The CDR3 totals 16 residues. Germline lookup yields CDR1 SGHTA and CDR2 FQGNSA. The CDR3 sequence: CASSLAPALAKNIQYF. The CDR3 nucleotides are TGTGCCAGCAGCTTAGCACCCGCTCTAGCCAAAAACATTCAGTACTTC.

This clonotype was found a few times. The chain is built from TRBV24-1 and TRBJ2-5; D might be TRBD1 or TRBD2, each matching 6 bases. V shed 4 bases and J shed 4 bases, with 12 bases lying between them. CDR3 size: 14 residues. Germline V gives CDR1 KGHDR, CDR2 SFDVKD. The CDR3 region has the DNA TGTGCCACCAGTGACCCTGGAGGGGGAGAGACCCAGTACTTC. Protein: CATSDPGGGETQYF.